The 18 T cell receptor beta chains reported below all come from one sample, sequenced in a study of T cell responses to AZD1222 COVID-19 vaccine. Produced via immunoSEQ multiplex PCR; TCRdb's table is partial and in-frame only. This sample yields roughly 160,000 clones, of which approximately 90% are seen a single time; roughly 4.3% belongs to the top ten. The specimen comprised peripheral blood, sampled on day 0 of MenACWY control vaccination. These receptors were taken from an adult in good health.

The V gene is TRBV5-6, the J gene TRBJ1-3; 7 bases map to TRBD1. Per germline, CDR1 SGHDT and CDR2 YYEEEE. V shed 2 bases, J shed 0 bases, and the junction held 5 bases outside the gene matches. The CDR3 has 16 residues. CDR3 sequence reads: CASSLWDSLSGNTIYF. The CDR3 DNA is TGTGCCAGCAGCTTATGGGACAGCCTCTCTGGAAACACCATATATTTT.

The V call is TRBV7-2, the J call TRBJ1-3; TRBD1 aligns across 8 bases. Germline V gene data show CDR1 as SGHTA and CDR2 as FQGNSA. J lost 4 bases, V lost 0 bases, and 8 bases had no gene match. This CDR3 has 17 amino acids. The CDR3 bases are TGTGCCAGCAGCTTAGCCCAACCAGGGGGCGGCGGAAACACCATATATTTT. Protein: CASSLAQPGGGGNTIYF. The full variable domain, rest sourced from reference TRBV7-2 and TRBJ1-3, is GAGVSQSPSNKVTEKGKDVELRCDPISGHTALYWYRQSLGQGLEFLIYFQGNSAPDKSGLPSDRFSAERTGGSVSTLTIQRTQQEDSAVYLCASSLAQPGGGGNTIYFGEGSWLTVV.

The chain uses TRBV9 and TRBJ1-3; D gene unclear. The germline CDR1 and CDR2 sequences are SGDLS and YYNGEE. This CDR3 has 15 amino acids. Trimming shortened V by 1 base and J by 0 bases, and 8 bases separated the two germline ends. The CDR3 nucleotides are TGTGCCAGCAGCGTATCAGAGTTCTCTGGAAACACCATATATTTT. This gives the protein CASSVSEFSGNTIYF. Complete variable domain (other parts from reference TRBV9 and TRBJ1-3): DSGVTQTPKHLITATGQRVTLRCSPRSGDLSVYWYQQSLDQGLQFLIQYYNGEERAKGNILERFSAQQFPDLHSELNLSSLELGDSALYFCASSVSEFSGNTIYFGEGSWLTVV.

The chain has TRBV4-1 and TRBJ1-2; D uncertain. The germline gives CDR1 MGHRA, CDR2 YSYEKL. CDR3 length: 13 residues. V was shortened by 0 bases and J by 3 bases, with 5 bases between the two germline ends. The CDR3 protein is CASSQEAHYGYTF. In DNA, the CDR3 is TGCGCCAGCAGCCAAGAGGCCCACTATGGCTACACCTTC.

This chain links TRBV19 with TRBJ1-5; 9 bases map to TRBD1. The CDR3 sequence is 15 residues long. Germline V lookup: CDR1 LNHDA, CDR2 SQIVND (reference sequence). V trimming: 4 bases; J trimming: 2 bases; junction bases outside the gene matches: 3. The CDR3 sequence is CASSKDRGGNQPQHF. CDR3 nucleotide sequence: TGTGCCAGTAGTAAGGACAGGGGAGGCAATCAGCCCCAGCATTTT.

The rearrangement links TRBV18 to TRBJ1-4; possible D gene TRBD1, 5 bases. Trimming took off 2 bases at V and 8 bases at J, with 12 bases between the two ends. The CDR3 length is 14 residues. Germline CDR1 and CDR2: KGHSH and LQKENI. CDR3 DNA sequence: TGTGCCAGCTCACCAATGAGGGACGGGGAAAAACTGTTTTTT. This codes for CASSPMRDGEKLFF.

This chain connects TRBV29-1 to TRBJ2-7; 9 bases are shared with TRBD1. Germline CDR1 SQVTM, CDR2 ANQGSEA. V trimming: 4 bases; J trimming: 3 bases; junction bases outside the gene matches: 4. The CDR3 extends over 13 amino acids. The CDR3 DNA is TGCAGCGTTGTGGACAGGGGCCTCTACGAGCAGTACTTC. Translating it yields CSVVDRGLYEQYF.

The J gene is TRBJ2-7, the V gene TRBV9; D is unresolved. The CDR3 sequence is 13 residues long. V was pared by 4 bases and J by 1 base, with 9 bases between. The V gene's germline CDR1 is SGDLS and CDR2 YYNGEE. CDR3 sequence: CASSRDKSYEQYF. CDR3 DNA sequence: TGTGCCAGCAGCAGAGACAAGTCCTACGAGCAGTACTTC.

The chain uses TRBV6-2 or TRBV6-3 and TRBJ2-7, with no clear D. The germline CDR1 and CDR2 sequences are MNHEY and SVGEGT. V lost 1 base and J lost 8, with 6 bases in between. The CDR3 consists of 11 residues. CDR3 protein: CASSYYGQQYF. CDR3 nucleotide sequence: TGTGCCAGCAGTTACTATGGGCAGCAGTACTTC.

The chain carries TRBV30 and TRBJ1-1; D gene uncertain. The CDR3 spans 13 residues. Germline lookup yields CDR1 GTSNPN and CDR2 SVGIG (reference sequence). V lost 4 bases, J lost 3 bases, and 12 bases lay in between. The CDR3 DNA is TGTGCCTGGACGAGGACCCCCCACACTGAAGCTTTCTTT. This translates into CAWTRTPHTEAFF.

In the case of this clone: The identical CDR3 is also encoded by other nucleotide sequences in the sample. V is TRBV28 and J is TRBJ1-2; D unresolved. Germline lookup yields CDR1 MDHEN and CDR2 SYDVKM. The CDR3 spans 12 residues. Trimming cost V 4 bases and J 5 bases, with 8 bases left between them. CDR3 protein: CASSSTAYGYTF. DNA for the CDR3: TGTGCCAGCAGTTCTACGGCATATGGCTACACCTTC.

The chain recombines TRBV6-2 or TRBV6-3 with TRBJ2-7; no firm D call. The CDR3 is 14 amino acids. V was cut by 0 bases and J by 7 bases, with 13 bases left in between. The germline CDR1 and CDR2 sequences are MNHEY and SVGEGT. Here the CDR3 DNA reads TGTGCCAGCAGTTACTCAACCCATGCATTGGAGCAGTACTTC. Protein product: CASSYSTHALEQYF.

The V call is TRBV13, the J call TRBJ1-1; TRBD1 agrees at 9 bases. J gave up 11 bases and V 5 bases, and 27 bases lay outside the gene matches. The CDR3 totals 19 residues. Germline V gene lookup returns CDR1 PRHDT and CDR2 FYEKMQ (reference sequence). CDR3 sequence: CASSPNLPGQGVERPRAFF. In DNA, the CDR3 is TGTGCCAGCAGCCCCAACCTTCCGGGACAGGGAGTAGAAAGGCCGCGCGCTTTCTTT.

The rearrangement uses TRBV28 and TRBJ2-5; 7 bases map to TRBD1. Germline V gives CDR1 MDHEN, CDR2 SYDVKM. V shed 6 bases, J shed 4 bases, and the junction held 5 bases outside the gene matches. This CDR3 region has 13 residues. CDR3 nucleotides: TGTGCCAGCAGACTGACAGGGATAGAGACCCAGTACTTC. Translation: CASRLTGIETQYF. Complete variable domain (other parts from reference TRBV28 and TRBJ2-5): DVKVTQSSRYLVKRTGEKVFLECVQDMDHENMFWYRQDPGLGLRLIYFSYDVKMKEKGDIPEGYSVSREKKERFSLILESASTNQTSMYLCASRLTGIETQYFGPGTRLLVL.

This chain uses TRBV7-9 with TRBJ2-5; possible D gene TRBD1, 6 bases. The germline V gene encodes CDR1 SEHNR and CDR2 FQNEAQ (reference sequence). This CDR3 has 16 amino acids. Trimming stripped 1 base from V and 1 base from J, with 13 bases between. In nucleotides, the CDR3 is TGTGCCAGCAGCTTAGTTGGACAGAACCTCCAAGAGACCCAGTACTTC. Translation: CASSLVGQNLQETQYF.

The chain links TRBV6-5 to TRBJ2-2; 7 positions agree with TRBD1. CDR3 length: 14 amino acids. J lost 5 bases, V lost 5 bases, and 5 bases had no gene match. Germline CDR1 and CDR2: MNHEY and SVGAGI. This CDR3 is CASSTRGRTGELFF. DNA for the CDR3: TGTGCCAGCAGTACGAGGGGGCGGACCGGGGAGCTGTTTTTT.

The chain's CDR3 is CASSPIGGQGDQPQHF. In nucleotides, the CDR3 is TGTGCCAGCTCACCTATAGGGGGACAGGGAGATCAGCCCCAGCATTTT. The J gene is TRBJ1-5, the V gene TRBV18; 9 bases are a match to TRBD1. The CDR3 runs 16 residues. Germline trimming cut 3 bases from V and 5 bases from J; bases unmatched to any gene: 8. Germline loops: CDR1 KGHSH, CDR2 LQKENI. The complete variable domain, with remaining parts taken from reference TRBV18 and TRBJ1-5, reads NAGVMQNPRHLVRRRGQEARLRCSPMKGHSHVYWYRQLPEEGLKFMVYLQKENIIDESGMPKERFSAEFPKEGPSILRIQQVVRGDSAAYFCASSPIGGQGDQPQHFGDGTRLSIL.

The rearrangement joins TRBV6-1 to TRBJ2-5, with 9 bases aligning to TRBD2. The germline V gene encodes CDR1 MNHNS and CDR2 SASEGT. With V trimmed by 3 bases and J by 4 bases, 12 bases remained unmatched. There are 17 residues in the CDR3. The CDR3 region has the DNA TGTGCCAGCAGTGAGAACTTGTATAGCGGGAGTCGAGAGACCCAGTACTTC. It encodes CASSENLYSGSRETQYF.